This TCR beta chain was captured in a study of T cell repertoires in cytomegalovirus infection. Turning to the study itself: CMV epitopes in the study were HLA-C-restricted (recently identified) and HLA-B-restricted (well studied). It was the public TCR beta signatures that indicated both CMV infection and matching HLA type. Study-level results: Carriers of CMV plus the relevant HLA were identified by cumulative public TCR beta family frequency.

Trimming cost V 5 bases and J 3 bases, with 7 bases left between them. Per the germline V gene, CDR1 is SGHNT and CDR2 is YENEEA. The CDR3 has 13 amino acids. Concerning this clonotype itself: Its antigen is unidentified.

TCRdb independently ran MiXCR on the reads; one entry per CDR3 protein. The table records under 500,000 distinct CDR3 sequences, more than 40% of them present only once. The rearrangement links TRBV11-3 to TRBJ2-2; D call uncertain. This TCR was sampled from a human donor in good health (CMV status not recorded). Some clones in this sample may be carry-over from other donors' samples. The input for sequencing was cultured PBMCs, taken from culture after CMV antigen stimulation. CDR3 protein: CASSAHDTGELFF. The CDR3 DNA sequence: TGTGCCAGCAGCGCCCATGACACCGGGGAGCTGTTTTTT.